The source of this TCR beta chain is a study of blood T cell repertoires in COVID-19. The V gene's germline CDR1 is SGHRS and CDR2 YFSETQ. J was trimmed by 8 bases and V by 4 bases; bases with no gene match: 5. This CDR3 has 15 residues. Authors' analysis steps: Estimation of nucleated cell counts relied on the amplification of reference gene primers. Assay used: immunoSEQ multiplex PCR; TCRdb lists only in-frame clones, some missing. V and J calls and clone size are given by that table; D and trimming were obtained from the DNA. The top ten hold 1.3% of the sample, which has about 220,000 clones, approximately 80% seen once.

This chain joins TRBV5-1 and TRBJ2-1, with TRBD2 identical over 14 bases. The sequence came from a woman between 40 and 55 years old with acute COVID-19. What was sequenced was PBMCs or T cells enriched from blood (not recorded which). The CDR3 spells CASSETSGGADEQFF. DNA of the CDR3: TGCGCCAGCAGCGAGACTAGCGGGGGGGCAGATGAGCAGTTCTTC.